Shown below are 14 T cell receptor beta chains from a single sample sequenced in a study of T cells after yellow fever vaccination. One entry per CDR3 protein results from TCRdb running MiXCR on the 5' RACE reads. Of about 340,000 distinct CDR3 sequences listed, approximately 4.2% were seen once; the top ten hold less than 25%. Sequenced here: PBMCs, sampled 5 days after the yellow fever booster vaccination. Receptor source: a man between 18 and 35 years old who received the YFV17D yellow fever vaccine.

The chain employs TRBV5-6 and TRBJ1-2, with D uncertain. The CDR3 has 14 residues. Germline V gene data show CDR1 as SGHDT and CDR2 as YYEEEE. V lost 0 bases to trimming and J lost 2 bases, with 8 bases between them. The CDR3 DNA reads TGTGCCAGCAGCTTGGTTAGGACCAACTATGGCTACACCTTC. Translating gives CASSLVRTNYGYTF.

Ten or more counts support this clonotype. The chain joins TRBV9 to TRBJ1-4, with 7 bases that match TRBD1. The CDR3 contains 15 residues. The V segment lost 1 base and the J segment 6 bases; nucleotides outside the gene matches: 6. Germline V lookup: CDR1 SGDLS, CDR2 YYNGEE. The CDR3: CASSVRGTADEKLFF. In DNA form, the CDR3 reads TGTGCCAGCAGCGTACGGGGGACAGCCGATGAAAAACTGTTTTTT.

This clonotype was found many times. This chain connects TRBV7-2 to TRBJ1-3, with D maybe TRBD1 (5 bases). The CDR3 extends over 13 amino acids. Germline V gene lookup returns CDR1 SGHTA and CDR2 FQGNSA. Deletions cut 8 bases from V and 1 base from J, with 9 bases between. CDR3 in amino acids: CASQGGSGNTIYF. CDR3 nucleotide sequence: TGTGCCAGCCAGGGCGGGTCTGGAAACACCATATATTTT.

The sample holds a few counts of this clonotype. The rearrangement links TRBV19 to TRBJ2-7; 11 bases map to TRBD2. This CDR3 is 15 amino acids long. After removal of 4 bases from V and 5 bases from J, the junction contained 7 bases not matched to a gene. Per the germline V gene, CDR1 is LNHDA and CDR2 is SQIVND (reference sequence). The CDR3 sequence is CASSTILAGDNEQYF. CDR3 DNA: TGTGCCAGTAGTACGATACTAGCGGGAGACAACGAGCAGTACTTC.

This clonotype has at least ten counts. The V and J genes are TRBV10-3 and TRBJ2-5, with 8 positions matching TRBD2. V shed 8 bases and J 5 bases; nucleotides not matched to a gene: 10. This CDR3 region has 14 residues. Germline CDR1 reads ENHRY; CDR2 reads SYGVKD. Written as DNA, the CDR3 is TGTGCCATCGAGAGCGGGGGAGGTGGGGAGACCCAGTACTTC. Encoded protein: CAIESGGGGETQYF.

This rearrangement joins TRBV4-1 to TRBJ1-1; no definite D call. Germline V gene lookup returns CDR1 MGHRA and CDR2 YSYEKL. V was shortened by 0 bases and J by 4 bases, with 18 bases between the two germline ends. The CDR3 has 17 amino acids. Here the CDR3 DNA reads TGCGCCAGCAGCCAAGAACCTAAGGGATCCTTAGGCACTGAAGCTTTCTTT. Protein: CASSQEPKGSLGTEAFF.

This clonotype has ten or more counts. This sequence joins TRBV20-1 and TRBJ2-1; TRBD2 matches 7 bases. From germline, CDR1 is DFQATT and CDR2 SNEGSKA (reference sequence). The CDR3 extends over 15 amino acids. Unmatched junction bases numbered 18, after V lost 6 bases and J lost 10 bases. The CDR3 coding sequence is TGCAGTGCCAACTTGGCCCAAGCGGGGCACAGAGAGCAGTTCTTC. Amino acids: CSANLAQAGHREQFF.

The chain recombines TRBV24-1 with TRBJ2-2; maybe TRBD1 (6 bases). V was shortened by 5 bases and J by 1 base, with 10 bases between the two germline ends. The CDR3 loop spans 15 amino acids. Looked up from germline, CDR1 is KGHDR and CDR2 is SFDVKD. The CDR3 nucleotides are TGTGCCACCAGTGGGGCGACAGGGAACACCGGGGAGCTGTTTTTT. It yields the protein CATSGATGNTGELFF.

A few counts support this clonotype. The CDR3 region is CASSLQEAYEQYF. The CDR3 DNA follows: TGTGCCAGCAGCTTGCAGGAGGCCTACGAGCAGTACTTC. This chain links TRBV7-6 with TRBJ2-7; D possibly corresponds to TRBD2 (5 bases). This CDR3 is built from 13 residues. V gave up 3 bases and J gave up 2 bases, with 8 bases separating them. Per the germline V gene, CDR1 is SGHVS and CDR2 is FNYEAQ.

This clonotype was observed a few times. Here the CDR3 reads CASSFPWGVLYEQYF. CDR3 in DNA: TGTGCCAGCAGTTTTCCGTGGGGGGTCCTATACGAGCAGTACTTC. The chain employs TRBV6-2 or TRBV6-3 and TRBJ2-7, with D perhaps matching TRBD2 (6 bases). The CDR3 has 15 amino acids. Germline assignment: CDR1 MNHEY and CDR2 SVGEGT. With 4 bases removed from V and 4 bases from J, the gap between germline ends came to 17 bases.

This clonotype was picked up many times. The V call is TRBV6-5, the J call TRBJ1-2; tentatively, D is TRBD1 (5 bases). The CDR3 is made up of 13 amino acids. Germline CDR1 is MNHEY and CDR2 is SVGAGI. Trimming stripped 2 bases from V and 7 bases from J, with 11 bases between. The DNA for the CDR3 is TGTGCCAGCAGTTACCGGCAGGGTATTGGCTACACCTTC. Its translation is CASSYRQGIGYTF.

At least ten counts were recorded for this clonotype. The CDR3 protein is CASSSVGKETQYF. The CDR3 nucleotides are TGTGCCAGCAGTTCGGTGGGGAAAGAGACCCAGTACTTC. This chain links TRBV7-7 with TRBJ2-5; D remains ambiguous. Germline loops: CDR1 SSHAT, CDR2 FNYEAQ (reference sequence). The V end was cut by 6 bases, the J end by 3 bases, with 11 bases between. The CDR3 length is 13 residues.

This clonotype was observed a few times. The chain employs TRBV20-1 and TRBJ2-3; a weak D match, TRBD2 (5 bases). V was trimmed by 1 base and J by 2 bases, leaving 10 bases between them. The germline gives CDR1 DFQATT, CDR2 SNEGSKA (reference sequence). This CDR3 contains 14 residues. In DNA, the CDR3 is TGCAGTGCTAGAGGAGGGCAGATCACAGATACGCAGTATTTT. It yields the protein CSARGGQITDTQYF.

This clonotype occurred many times. This chain connects TRBV5-1 to TRBJ2-2, with TRBD1 matching over 9 bases. The germline gives CDR1 SGHRS, CDR2 YFSETQ. The CDR3 length is 14 residues. The J segment lost 4 bases and the V segment lost 6 bases, leaving 4 bases of the junction unmatched. CDR3 coding DNA: TGCGCCAGCACACAGGGGGCGAGCACCGGGGAGCTGTTTTTT. It yields the protein CASTQGASTGELFF.